The 5 T cell receptor beta chains below all came from one sample that was sequenced in a study of T-cell memory formation after mild COVID-19. In TCRdb, the 5' RACE reads were re-called with MiXCR into one record per CDR3 protein. The table records roughly 200,000 distinct CDR3 sequences, 15% to 20% of them present only once. Sequencing input: PBMCs or a T cell subset sorted from them (not recorded which). These receptor sequences come from an adult woman who had mild COVID-19 (a few samples of this study predate the infection). Cell type and time point are not known.

The chain has TRBV7-2 and TRBJ1-4; D is unclear. CDR1 SGHTA and CDR2 FQGNSA come from the germline V gene. The CDR3 is 13 amino acids. Trimming pared 4 bases from V and 7 bases from J, leaving 10 bases between. The CDR3 region has the DNA TGTGCCAGCAGCTCCCGGCATGGTGAAAAACTGTTTTTT. Translated, it gives CASSSRHGEKLFF.

This chain uses TRBV3-1 with TRBJ2-5; D unresolved. Trimming cost V 1 base and J 3 bases, with 9 bases left between them. The CDR3 consists of 14 residues. CDR1 is LGHDT, CDR2 YNNKEL, per germline (reference sequence). In DNA form, the CDR3 reads TGTGCCAGCAGCCAAGGGATGCAGAAAGAGACCCAGTACTTC. Protein: CASSQGMQKETQYF.

This clonotype has at least ten counts. This chain uses TRBV12-3 or TRBV12-4 with TRBJ2-1; 7 bases agree with TRBD2. The CDR3 is 15 residues long. V shed 7 bases and J 1 base; nucleotides not matched to a gene: 7. The CDR3 here is CASIPWGGSYNEQFF. In nucleotides, the CDR3 is TGTGCCAGCATCCCCTGGGGGGGATCCTACAATGAGCAGTTCTTC.

The rearrangement joins TRBV20-1 to TRBJ2-6; D may be TRBD1 (6 bases). The CDR3 has 16 residues. CDR1 and CDR2 (germline): DFQATT, SNEGSKA (reference sequence). Trimming removed 2 bases at V and 2 bases at J, with 13 bases between. The CDR3 reads CSARSHAGAGANVLTF. As DNA, the CDR3 is TGCAGTGCTAGATCCCACGCAGGGGCTGGGGCCAACGTCCTGACTTTC.

The chain uses TRBV4-1 and TRBJ1-1, with a tentative D call TRBD1 (5 bases). The V end lost 5 bases, the J end lost 1 base, and 23 bases lay between the germline ends. The CDR3 is made up of 18 amino acids. In germline, CDR1 is MGHRA, CDR2 YSYEKL. CDR3 nucleotide sequence: TGCGCCAGCAGCTCCCTCGGGGGGAAAAGGAGGACGAACACTGAAGCTTTCTTT. This sequence encodes CASSSLGGKRRTNTEAFF.